This record concerns one T cell receptor beta chain sequence. Its cognate antigen is unknown. A read error is possible here, since a much larger clone lies one base away. These data originate in a study of molecular identifiers for immune sequencing clone quantification. Notes on the study in general: Sharing of a barcode by identical TCR molecules could cause highly expanded clone sizes to be underestimated.

Sorting isolated naive CD8 T cells as CD8+CD4-CCR7+CD45RA+ events. Germline V gene sequence: CDR1 SEHNR, CDR2 FQNEAQ (reference sequence). The CDR3 spans 17 residues. Both previously described methods and listed TCR primers were employed to make bulk TCR libraries. TCRdb reanalysed the PCR reads using MiXCR and keeps one entry per CDR3 protein. The sample has more than 50,000 distinct CDR3 sequences; 15% to 20% are singletons. Sequencing was performed on naive CD8+ T cells from blood, with Jurkat cell RNA spiked in. Indicated subset: FACS-sorted CD8+CD4-CCR7+CD45RA+ naive T cells. The receptor was isolated from a human donor in good health. Some libraries in this study had Jurkat cell RNA spiked in. The rearrangement uses TRBV7-9 and TRBJ2-2; 7 bases line up with TRBD2. In nucleotides, the CDR3 is TGTGCCAGCAGCCCTCCCGCGCTAGCGGTAGACACCGGGGAGCTGGTTTTT. Protein: CASSPPALAVDTGELVF. The whole variable domain, filled in from reference TRBV7-9 and TRBJ2-2, reads DTGVSQNPRHKITKRGQNVTFRCDPISEHNRLYWYRQTLGQGPEFLTYFQNEAQLEKSRLLSDRFSAERPKGSFSTLEIQRTEQGDSAMYLCASSPPALAVDTGELVFGEGSRLTVL.